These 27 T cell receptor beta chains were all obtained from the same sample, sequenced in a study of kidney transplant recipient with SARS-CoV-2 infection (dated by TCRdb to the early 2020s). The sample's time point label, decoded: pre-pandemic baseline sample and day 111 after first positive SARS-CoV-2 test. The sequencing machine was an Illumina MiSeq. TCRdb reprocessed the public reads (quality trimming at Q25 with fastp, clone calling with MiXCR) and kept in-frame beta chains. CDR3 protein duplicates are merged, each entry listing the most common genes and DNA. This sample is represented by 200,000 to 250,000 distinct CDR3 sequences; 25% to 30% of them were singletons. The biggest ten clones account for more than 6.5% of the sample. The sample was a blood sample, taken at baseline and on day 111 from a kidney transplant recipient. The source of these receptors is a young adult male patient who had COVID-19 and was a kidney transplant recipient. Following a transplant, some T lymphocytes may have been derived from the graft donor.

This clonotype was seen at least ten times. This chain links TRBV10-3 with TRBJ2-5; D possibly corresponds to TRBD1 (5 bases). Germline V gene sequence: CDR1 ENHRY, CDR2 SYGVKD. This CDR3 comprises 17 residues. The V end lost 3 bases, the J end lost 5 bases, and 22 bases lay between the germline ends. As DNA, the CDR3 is TGTGCCATCAGTGATCCAGCCTGGCAGGGCGTTGGGGAGACCCAGTACTTC. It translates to CAISDPAWQGVGETQYF.

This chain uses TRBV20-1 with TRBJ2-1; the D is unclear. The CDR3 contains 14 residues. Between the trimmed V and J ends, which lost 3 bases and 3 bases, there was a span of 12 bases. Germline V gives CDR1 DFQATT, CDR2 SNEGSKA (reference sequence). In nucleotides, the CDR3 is TGCAGTGCTAGTGCTAGGTTCGGCTACAATGAGCAGTTCTTC. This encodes CSASARFGYNEQFF.

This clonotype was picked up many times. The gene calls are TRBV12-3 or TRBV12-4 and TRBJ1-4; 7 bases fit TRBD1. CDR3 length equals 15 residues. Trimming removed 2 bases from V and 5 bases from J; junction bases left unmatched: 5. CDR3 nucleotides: TGTGCCAGCAGTTTACAGGGGGGCTTGAATGAAAAACTGTTTTTT. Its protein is CASSLQGGLNEKLFF.

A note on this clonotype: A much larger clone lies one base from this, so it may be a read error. The CDR3 sequence: CASSRGAGGNYGYTF. As DNA, the CDR3 is TGTGCCAGCAGTAGGGGTGCGGGGGGCAACTATGGCTACACCTTC. V gene TRBV6-5 combines with J gene TRBJ1-2; tentative D call: TRBD1 (6 bases). Germline values: CDR1 MNHEY, CDR2 SVGAGI. Trimming cost V 5 bases and J 2 bases, with 15 bases left between them. The CDR3 runs to 15 residues.

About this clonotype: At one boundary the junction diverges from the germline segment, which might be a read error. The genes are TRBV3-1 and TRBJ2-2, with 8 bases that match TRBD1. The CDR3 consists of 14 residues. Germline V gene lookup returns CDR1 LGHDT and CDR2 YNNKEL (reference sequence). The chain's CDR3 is CTSSQGAGTGELFF. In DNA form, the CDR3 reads TGTACCAGCAGCCAGGGGGCCGGCACCGGGGAGCTGTTTTTT.

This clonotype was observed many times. The CDR3 is CASSPYPRSGQPQHF. CDR3 bases: TGTGCCAGCAGTCCATACCCAAGGTCAGGACAGCCCCAGCATTTT. V usage is TRBV6-6 and J usage is TRBJ1-5; no reliable D call. Germline CDR1 is MNHNY and CDR2 is SVGAGI (reference sequence). The ends were cut back, 5 bases at V and 7 bases at J, with 18 bases in the middle. This CDR3 has 15 residues.

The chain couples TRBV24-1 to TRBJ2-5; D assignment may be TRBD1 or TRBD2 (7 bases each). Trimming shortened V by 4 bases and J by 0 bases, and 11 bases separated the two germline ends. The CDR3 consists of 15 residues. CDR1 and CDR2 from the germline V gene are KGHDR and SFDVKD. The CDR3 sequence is CATSESGTDQETQYF. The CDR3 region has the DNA TGTGCCACCAGTGAGAGCGGGACAGACCAAGAGACCCAGTACTTC.

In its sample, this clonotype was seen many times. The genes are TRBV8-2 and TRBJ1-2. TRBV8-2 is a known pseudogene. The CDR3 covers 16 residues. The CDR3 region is CGSTPHDSRKTYGYTF. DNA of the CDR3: TGTGGCAGTACCCCGCATGATAGCCGAAAGACCTATGGCTACACCTTC.

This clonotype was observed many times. CDR3 bases: TGTGCCAGCAGCAAACGGCGTCCCATTTCTTTCTCTGAGACCCAGTACTTC. Translating it yields CASSKRRPISFSETQYF. This sequence joins TRBV3-1 and TRBJ2-5; no firm D call. Germline V gene lookup returns CDR1 LGHDT and CDR2 YNNKEL (reference sequence). The V end was cut by 5 bases, the J end by 5 bases, with 24 bases between. This CDR3 is 17 amino acids long.

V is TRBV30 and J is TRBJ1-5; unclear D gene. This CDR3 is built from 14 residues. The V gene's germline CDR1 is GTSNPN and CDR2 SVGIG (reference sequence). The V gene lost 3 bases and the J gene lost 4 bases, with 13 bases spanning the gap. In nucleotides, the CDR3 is TGTGCCTGGAGCCTCGGGTTGGGAAATCAGCCCCAGCATTTT. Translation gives CAWSLGLGNQPQHF.

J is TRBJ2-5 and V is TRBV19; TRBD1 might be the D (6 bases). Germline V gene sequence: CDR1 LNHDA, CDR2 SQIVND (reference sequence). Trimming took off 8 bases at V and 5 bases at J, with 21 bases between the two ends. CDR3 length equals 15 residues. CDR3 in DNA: TGTGCCAGTTCGGCTACGGGACACCCTCCGGAGACCCAGTACTTC. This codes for CASSATGHPPETQYF.

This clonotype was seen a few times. CDR3 nucleotides: TGCAGTGCTCGAGGATTAGCGGCCCCCACCCGCGACGAGCAGTACTTC. It is translated as CSARGLAAPTRDEQYF. The chain joins TRBV20-1 to TRBJ2-7, with TRBD2 as a possible D gene (6 bases). In germline, CDR1 is DFQATT, CDR2 SNEGSKA (reference sequence). This CDR3 spans 16 amino acids. Trimming took off 5 bases at V and 5 bases at J, with 25 bases between the two ends.

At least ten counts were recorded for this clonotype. CDR3 in DNA: TGTGCCACCGAACAAGCGGGAGGGTCGAACACCGGGGAGCTGTTTTTT. Its translation: CATEQAGGSNTGELFF. The chain carries TRBV28 and TRBJ2-2; 10 nucleotides match TRBD2. In germline, CDR1 is MDHEN, CDR2 SYDVKM. The CDR3 spans 16 residues. The junction had 8 bases not matched to a gene; V was cut back by 10 bases and J by 0 bases.

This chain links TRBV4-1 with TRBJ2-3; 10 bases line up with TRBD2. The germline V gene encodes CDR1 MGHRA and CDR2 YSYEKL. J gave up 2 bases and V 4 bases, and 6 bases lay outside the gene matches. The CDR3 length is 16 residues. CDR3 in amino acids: CASSRGTSDPTDTQYF. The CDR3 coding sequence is TGCGCCAGCAGCCGGGGGACTAGCGACCCCACAGATACGCAGTATTTT.

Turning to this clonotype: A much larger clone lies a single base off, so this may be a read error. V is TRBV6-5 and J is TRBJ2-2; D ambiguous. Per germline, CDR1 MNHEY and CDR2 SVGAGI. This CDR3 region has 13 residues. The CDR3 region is CSSSALGTGELFF. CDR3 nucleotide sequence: TGTTCCAGCAGTGCTCTAGGAACCGGGGAGCTGTTTTTT.

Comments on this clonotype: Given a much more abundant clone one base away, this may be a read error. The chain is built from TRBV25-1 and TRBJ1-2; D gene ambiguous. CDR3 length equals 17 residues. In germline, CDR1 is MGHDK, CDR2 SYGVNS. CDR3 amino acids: CANSLYTELGKTYGYTF. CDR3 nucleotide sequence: TGTGCCAACAGTCTATACACAGAACTGGGAAAGACCTATGGCTACACCTTC.

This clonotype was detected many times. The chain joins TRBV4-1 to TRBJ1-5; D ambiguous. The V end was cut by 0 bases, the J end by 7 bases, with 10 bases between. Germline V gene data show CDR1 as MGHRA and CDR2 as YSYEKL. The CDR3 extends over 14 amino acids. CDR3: CASSQDRGLQPQHF. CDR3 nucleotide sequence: TGCGCCAGCAGCCAAGATCGGGGTTTGCAGCCCCAGCATTTT.

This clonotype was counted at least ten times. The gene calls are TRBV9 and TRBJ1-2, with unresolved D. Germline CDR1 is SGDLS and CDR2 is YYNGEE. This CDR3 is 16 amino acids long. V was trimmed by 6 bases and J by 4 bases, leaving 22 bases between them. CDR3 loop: CASIYLYSRKTYGYTF. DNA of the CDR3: TGTGCCAGCATCTATTTGTACTCAAGAAAGACCTATGGCTACACCTTC.

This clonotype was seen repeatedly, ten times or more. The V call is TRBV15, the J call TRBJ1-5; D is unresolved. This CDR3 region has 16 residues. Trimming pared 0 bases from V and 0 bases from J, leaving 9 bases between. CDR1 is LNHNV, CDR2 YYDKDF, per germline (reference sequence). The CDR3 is CATSREGRNSNQPQHF. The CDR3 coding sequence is TGTGCCACCAGCAGAGAAGGGCGGAATAGCAATCAGCCCCAGCATTTT.

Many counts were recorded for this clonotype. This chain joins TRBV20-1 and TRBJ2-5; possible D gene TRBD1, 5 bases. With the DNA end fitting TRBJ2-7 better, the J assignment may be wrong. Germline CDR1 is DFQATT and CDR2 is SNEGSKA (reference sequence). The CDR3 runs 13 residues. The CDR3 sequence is CSASLGRDTEQYF. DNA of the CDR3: TGCAGTGCTTCTCTGGGGCGAGACACCGAGCAGTACTTC.

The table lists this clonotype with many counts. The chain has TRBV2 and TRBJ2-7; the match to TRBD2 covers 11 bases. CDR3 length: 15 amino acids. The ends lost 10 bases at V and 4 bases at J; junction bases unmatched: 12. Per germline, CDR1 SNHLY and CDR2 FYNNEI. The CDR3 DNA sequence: TGTGCCATCGACCCCACTAGCGGGAGTAGGTACGAGCAGTACTTC. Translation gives CAIDPTSGSRYEQYF. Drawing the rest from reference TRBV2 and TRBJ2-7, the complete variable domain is EPEVTQTPSHQVTQMGQEVILRCVPISNHLYFYWYRQILGQKVEFLVSFYNNEISEKSEIFDDQFSVERPDGSNFTLKIRSTKLEDSAMYFCAIDPTSGSRYEQYFGPGTRLTVT.

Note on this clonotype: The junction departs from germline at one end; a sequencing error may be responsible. The CDR3 region has the DNA TGTGCCAGAAGCCCGTGGGCTGGCGGGAACAATGAGCAGTTCTTC. Protein product: CARSPWAGGNNEQFF. The rearrangement joins TRBV4-2 to TRBJ2-1; a possible D gene is TRBD2 (6 bases). Germline CDR1 reads LGHNA; CDR2 reads YNFKEQ. The CDR3 is made up of 15 amino acids.

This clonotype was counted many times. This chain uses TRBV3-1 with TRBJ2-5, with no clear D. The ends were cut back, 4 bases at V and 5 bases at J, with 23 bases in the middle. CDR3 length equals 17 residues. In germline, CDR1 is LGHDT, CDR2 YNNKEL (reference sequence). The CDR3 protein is CASSPMHPISFSETQYF. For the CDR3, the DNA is TGTGCCAGCAGCCCAATGCATCCCATTTCTTTCTCTGAGACCCAGTACTTC.

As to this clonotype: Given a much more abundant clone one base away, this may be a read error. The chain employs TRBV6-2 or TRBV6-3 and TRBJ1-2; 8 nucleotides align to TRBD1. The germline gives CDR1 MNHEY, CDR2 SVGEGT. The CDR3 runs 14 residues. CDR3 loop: CACSYPRTGYGYTF. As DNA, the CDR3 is TGTGCCTGCAGTTACCCCCGGACAGGGTATGGCTACACCTTC.

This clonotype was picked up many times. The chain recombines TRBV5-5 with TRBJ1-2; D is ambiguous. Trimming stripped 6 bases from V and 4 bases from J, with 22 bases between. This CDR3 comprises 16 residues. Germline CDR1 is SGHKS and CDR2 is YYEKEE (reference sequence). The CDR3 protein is CASKNIVSRKTYGYTF. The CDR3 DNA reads TGTGCCAGCAAGAATATTGTCTCGCGAAAGACCTATGGCTACACCTTC.

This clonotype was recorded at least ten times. The CDR3 region has the DNA TGTGCCAGCAGGTCACCATCCACAGATACGCAGTATTTT. It encodes CASRSPSTDTQYF. The chain is built from TRBV27 and TRBJ2-3; D uncertain. The germline V gene encodes CDR1 MNHEY and CDR2 SMNVEV (reference sequence). The V end lost 6 bases, the J end lost 2 bases, and 9 bases lay between the germline ends. CDR3 length: 13 amino acids.

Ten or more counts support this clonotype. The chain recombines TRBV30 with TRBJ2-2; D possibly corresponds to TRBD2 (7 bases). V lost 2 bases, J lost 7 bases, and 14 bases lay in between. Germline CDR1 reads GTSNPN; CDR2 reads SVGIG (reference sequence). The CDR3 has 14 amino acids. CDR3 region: CAWSIGGGGGELFF. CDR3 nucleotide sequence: TGTGCCTGGAGTATCGGAGGGGGGGGCGGGGAGCTGTTTTTT.